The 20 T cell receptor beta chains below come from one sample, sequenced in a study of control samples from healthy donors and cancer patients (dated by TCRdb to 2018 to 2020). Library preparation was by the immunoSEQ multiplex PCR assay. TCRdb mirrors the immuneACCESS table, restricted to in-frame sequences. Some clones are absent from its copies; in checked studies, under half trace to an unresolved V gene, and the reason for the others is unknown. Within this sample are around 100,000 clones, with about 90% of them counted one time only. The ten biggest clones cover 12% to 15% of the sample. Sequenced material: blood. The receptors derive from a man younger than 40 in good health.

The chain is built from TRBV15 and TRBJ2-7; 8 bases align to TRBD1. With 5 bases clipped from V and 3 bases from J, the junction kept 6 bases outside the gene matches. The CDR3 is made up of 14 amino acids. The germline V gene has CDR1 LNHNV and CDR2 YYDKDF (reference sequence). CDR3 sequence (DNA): TGTGCCACCAGCTCCCGGGACAGGTACTACGAGCAGTACTTC. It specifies CATSSRDRYYEQYF.

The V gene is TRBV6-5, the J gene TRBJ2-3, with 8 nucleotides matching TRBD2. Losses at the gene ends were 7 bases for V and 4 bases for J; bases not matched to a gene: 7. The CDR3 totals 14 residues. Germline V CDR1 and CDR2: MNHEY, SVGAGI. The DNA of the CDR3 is TGTGCCAGCAAGACTAGCGTTTCATCAGATACGCAGTATTTT. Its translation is CASKTSVSSDTQYF.

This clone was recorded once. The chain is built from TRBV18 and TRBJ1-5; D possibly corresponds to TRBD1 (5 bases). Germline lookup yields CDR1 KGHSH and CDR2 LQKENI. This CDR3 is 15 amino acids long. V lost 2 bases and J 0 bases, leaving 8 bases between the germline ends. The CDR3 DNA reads TGTGCCAGCTCACCATTGGGGGATAGCAATCAGCCCCAGCATTTT. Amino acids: CASSPLGDSNQPQHF.

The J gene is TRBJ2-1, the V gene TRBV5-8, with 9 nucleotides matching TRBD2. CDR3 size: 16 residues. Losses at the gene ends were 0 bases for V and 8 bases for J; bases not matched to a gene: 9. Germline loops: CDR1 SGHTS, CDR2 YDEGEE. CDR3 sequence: CASSLGLAALWDEQFF. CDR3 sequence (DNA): TGTGCCAGCAGCTTGGGACTAGCGGCCCTCTGGGATGAGCAGTTCTTC. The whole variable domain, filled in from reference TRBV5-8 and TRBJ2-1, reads EAGVTQSPTHLIKTRGQQATLRCSPISGHTSVYWYQQALGLGLQFLLWYDEGEERNRGNFPPRFSGRQFPNYSSELNVNALELEDSALYLCASSLGLAALWDEQFFGPGTRLTVL.

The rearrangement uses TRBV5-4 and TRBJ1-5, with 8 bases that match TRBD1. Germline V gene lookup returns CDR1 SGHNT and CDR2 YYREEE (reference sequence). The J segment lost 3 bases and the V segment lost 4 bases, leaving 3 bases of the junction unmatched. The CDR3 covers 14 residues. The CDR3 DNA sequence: TGTGCCAGCAGCCGACAGGGGATCAATCAGCCCCAGCATTTT. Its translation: CASSRQGINQPQHF. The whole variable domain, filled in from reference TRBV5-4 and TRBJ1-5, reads ETGVTQSPTHLIKTRGQQVTLRCSSQSGHNTVSWYQQALGQGPQFIFQYYREEENGRGNFPPRFSGLQFPNYSSELNVNALELDDSALYLCASSRQGINQPQHFGDGTRLSIL.

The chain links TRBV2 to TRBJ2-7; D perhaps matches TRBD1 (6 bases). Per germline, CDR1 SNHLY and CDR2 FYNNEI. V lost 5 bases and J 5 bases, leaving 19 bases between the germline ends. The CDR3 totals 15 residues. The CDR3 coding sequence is TGTGCCAGCAGTCTTTGGACAGCCCCAGCGGACGAGCAGTACTTC. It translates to CASSLWTAPADEQYF. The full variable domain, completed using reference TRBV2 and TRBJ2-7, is EPEVTQTPSHQVTQMGQEVILRCVPISNHLYFYWYRQILGQKVEFLVSFYNNEISEKSEIFDDQFSVERPDGSNFTLKIRSTKLEDSAMYFCASSLWTAPADEQYFGPGTRLTVT.

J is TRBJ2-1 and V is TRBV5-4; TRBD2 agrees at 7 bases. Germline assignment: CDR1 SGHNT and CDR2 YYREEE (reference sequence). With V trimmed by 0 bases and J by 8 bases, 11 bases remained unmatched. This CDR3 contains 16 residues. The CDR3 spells CASSLDPAGRVDEQFF. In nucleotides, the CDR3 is TGTGCCAGCAGCTTGGACCCAGCGGGAAGGGTAGATGAGCAGTTCTTC.

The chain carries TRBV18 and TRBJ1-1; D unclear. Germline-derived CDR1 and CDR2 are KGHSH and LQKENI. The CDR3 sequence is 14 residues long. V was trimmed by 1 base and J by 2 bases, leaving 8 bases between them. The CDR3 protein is CASSPRGDNTEAFF. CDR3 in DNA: TGTGCCAGCTCACCACGGGGAGACAACACTGAAGCTTTCTTT.

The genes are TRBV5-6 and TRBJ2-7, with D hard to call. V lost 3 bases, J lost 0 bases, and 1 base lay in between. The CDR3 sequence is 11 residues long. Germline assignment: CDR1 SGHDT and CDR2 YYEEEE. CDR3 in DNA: TGTGCCAGCAGCTCCTCCTACGAGCAGTACTTC. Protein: CASSSSYEQYF.

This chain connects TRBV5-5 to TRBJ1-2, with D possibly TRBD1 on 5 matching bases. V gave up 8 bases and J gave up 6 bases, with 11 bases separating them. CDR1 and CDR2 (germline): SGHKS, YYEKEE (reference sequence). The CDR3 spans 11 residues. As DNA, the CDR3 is TGTGCCAGAGGGACTGGAAATGGCTACACCTTC. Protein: CARGTGNGYTF.

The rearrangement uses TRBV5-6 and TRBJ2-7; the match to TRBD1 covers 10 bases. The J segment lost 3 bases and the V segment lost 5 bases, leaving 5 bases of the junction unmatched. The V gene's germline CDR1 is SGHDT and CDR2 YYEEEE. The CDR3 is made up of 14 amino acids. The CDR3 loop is CASRPGTGDYEQYF. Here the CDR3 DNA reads TGTGCCAGCAGACCCGGGACAGGGGACTACGAGCAGTACTTC.

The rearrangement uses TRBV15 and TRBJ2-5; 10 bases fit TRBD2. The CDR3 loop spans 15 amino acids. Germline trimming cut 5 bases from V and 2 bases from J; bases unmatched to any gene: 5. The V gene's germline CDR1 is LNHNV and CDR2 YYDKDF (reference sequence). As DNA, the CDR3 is TGTGCCACCAGCTCCAGCGGGAGGGTACAAGAGACCCAGTACTTC. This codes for CATSSSGRVQETQYF.

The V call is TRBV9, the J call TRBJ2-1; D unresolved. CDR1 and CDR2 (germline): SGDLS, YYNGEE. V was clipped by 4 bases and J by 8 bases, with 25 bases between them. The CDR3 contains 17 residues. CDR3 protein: CASSPHEGYLNVYEQFF. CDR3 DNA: TGTGCCAGCAGCCCCCACGAAGGGTACCTAAATGTCTATGAGCAGTTCTTC.

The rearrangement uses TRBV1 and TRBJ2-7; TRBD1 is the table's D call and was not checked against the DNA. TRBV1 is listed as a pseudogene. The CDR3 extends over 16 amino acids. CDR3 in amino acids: CTSSQRRDRVSYEQYF. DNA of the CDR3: TGCACCAGCAGCCAGCGCCGGGACAGGGTCTCCTACGAGCAGTACTTC.

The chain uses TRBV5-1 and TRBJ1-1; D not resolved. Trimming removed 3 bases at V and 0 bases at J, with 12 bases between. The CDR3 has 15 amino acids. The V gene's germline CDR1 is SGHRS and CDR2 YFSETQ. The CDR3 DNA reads TGCGCCAGCAGCTCCTACGACATCATGAACACTGAAGCTTTCTTT. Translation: CASSSYDIMNTEAFF.

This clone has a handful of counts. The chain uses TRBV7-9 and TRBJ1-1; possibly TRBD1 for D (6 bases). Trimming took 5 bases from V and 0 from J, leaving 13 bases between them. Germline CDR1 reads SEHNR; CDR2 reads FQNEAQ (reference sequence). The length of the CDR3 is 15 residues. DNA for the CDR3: TGTGCCAGCAGCCGTTCCGGGACAATGAACACTGAAGCTTTCTTT. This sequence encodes CASSRSGTMNTEAFF.

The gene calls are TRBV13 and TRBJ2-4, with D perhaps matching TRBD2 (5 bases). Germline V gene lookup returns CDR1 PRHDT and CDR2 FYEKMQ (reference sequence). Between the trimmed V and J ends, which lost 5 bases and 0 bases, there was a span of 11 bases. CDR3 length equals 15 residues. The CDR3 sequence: CASSLTGIAKNIQYF. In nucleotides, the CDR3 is TGTGCCAGCAGCCTAACGGGAATAGCCAAAAACATTCAGTACTTC.

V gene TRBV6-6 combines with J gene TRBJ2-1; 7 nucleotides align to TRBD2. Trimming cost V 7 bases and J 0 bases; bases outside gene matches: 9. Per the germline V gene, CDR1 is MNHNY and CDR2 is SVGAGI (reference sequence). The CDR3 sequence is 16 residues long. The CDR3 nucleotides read TGTGCCAGCATAAGGAGCGGGACCAGCTCCTACAATGAGCAGTTCTTC. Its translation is CASIRSGTSSYNEQFF.

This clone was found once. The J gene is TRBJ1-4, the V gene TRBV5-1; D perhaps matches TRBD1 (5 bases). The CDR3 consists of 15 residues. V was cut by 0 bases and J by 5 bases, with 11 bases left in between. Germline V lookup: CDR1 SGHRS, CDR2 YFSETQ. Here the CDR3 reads CASSLEPGRNEKLFF. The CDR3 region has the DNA TGCGCCAGCAGCTTGGAACCAGGGCGAAATGAAAAACTGTTTTTT.

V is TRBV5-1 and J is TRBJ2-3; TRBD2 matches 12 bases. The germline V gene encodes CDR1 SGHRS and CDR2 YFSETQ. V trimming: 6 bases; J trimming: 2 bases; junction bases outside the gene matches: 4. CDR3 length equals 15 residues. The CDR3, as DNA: TGCGCCAGCAAGACTAGCGGGGGAGCCACAGATACGCAGTATTTT. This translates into CASKTSGGATDTQYF.